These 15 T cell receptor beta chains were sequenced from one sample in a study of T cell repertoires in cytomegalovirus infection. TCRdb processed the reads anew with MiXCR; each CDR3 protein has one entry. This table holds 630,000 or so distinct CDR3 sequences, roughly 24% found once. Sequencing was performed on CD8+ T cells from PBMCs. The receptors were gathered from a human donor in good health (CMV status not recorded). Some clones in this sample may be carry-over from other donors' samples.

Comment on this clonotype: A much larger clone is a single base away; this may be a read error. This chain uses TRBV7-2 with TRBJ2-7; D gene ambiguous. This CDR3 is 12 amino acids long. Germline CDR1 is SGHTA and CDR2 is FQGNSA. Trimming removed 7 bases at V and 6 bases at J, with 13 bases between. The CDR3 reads CTSTLDLREQYF. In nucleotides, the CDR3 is TGTACCAGCACCCTAGACCTCCGCGAGCAGTACTTC.

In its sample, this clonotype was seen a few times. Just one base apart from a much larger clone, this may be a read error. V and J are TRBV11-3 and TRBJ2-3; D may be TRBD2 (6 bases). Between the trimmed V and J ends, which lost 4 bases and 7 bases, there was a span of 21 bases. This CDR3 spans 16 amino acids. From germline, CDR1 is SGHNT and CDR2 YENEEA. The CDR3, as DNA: TGTGCCAGCAGCTCGGCATCGGGGGTGGACCACAATACGCAGTATTTT. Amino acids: CASSSASGVDHNTQYF.

This CDR3 is CASSYNRRTSSQPQHF. CDR3 in DNA: TGTGCCAGCAGTTACAATCGTCGCACCTCAAGTCAGCCCCAGCATTTT. The chain uses TRBV6-6 and TRBJ1-5; D gene uncertain. The CDR3 length is 16 residues. Germline V gives CDR1 MNHNY, CDR2 SVGAGI (reference sequence). V lost 2 bases and J 6 bases, leaving 17 bases between the germline ends.

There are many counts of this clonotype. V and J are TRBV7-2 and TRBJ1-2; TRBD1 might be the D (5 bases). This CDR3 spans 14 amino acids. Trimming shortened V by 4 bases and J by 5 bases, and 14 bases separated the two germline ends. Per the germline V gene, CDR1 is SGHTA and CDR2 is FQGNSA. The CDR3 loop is CASSYDSPWYGYTF. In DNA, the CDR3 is TGTGCCAGCAGCTATGACAGCCCCTGGTATGGCTACACCTTC.

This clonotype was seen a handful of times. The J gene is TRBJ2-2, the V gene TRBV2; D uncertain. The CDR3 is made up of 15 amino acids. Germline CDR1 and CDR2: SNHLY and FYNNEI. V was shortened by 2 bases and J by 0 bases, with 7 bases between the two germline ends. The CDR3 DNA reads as TGTGCCAGCAGTGAACGGCAGCCGAACACCGGGGAGCTGTTTTTT. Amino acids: CASSERQPNTGELFF.

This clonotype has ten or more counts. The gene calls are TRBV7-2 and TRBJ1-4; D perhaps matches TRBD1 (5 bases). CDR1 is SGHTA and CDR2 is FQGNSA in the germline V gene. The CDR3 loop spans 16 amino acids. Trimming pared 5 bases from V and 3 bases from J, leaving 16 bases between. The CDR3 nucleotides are TGTGCCAGCAGCGGAGGCGTAGGGGTGCCTAATGAAAAACTGTTTTTT. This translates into CASSGGVGVPNEKLFF.

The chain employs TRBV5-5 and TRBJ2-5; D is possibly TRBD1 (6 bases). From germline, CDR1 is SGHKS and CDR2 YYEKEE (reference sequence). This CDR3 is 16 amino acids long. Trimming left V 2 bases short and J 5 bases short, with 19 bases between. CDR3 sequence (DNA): TGTGCCAGCAGCTTAAGTCTGGGGGCGCGGTGGGAGACCCAGTACTTC. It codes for CASSLSLGARWETQYF.

CDR3: CSVELRGGSGANVLTF. Written as DNA, the CDR3 is TGCAGCGTTGAATTGCGGGGGGGGAGCGGGGCCAACGTCCTGACTTTC. This sequence joins TRBV29-1 and TRBJ2-6, with 9 nucleotides matching TRBD2. Losses at the gene ends were 2 bases for V and 4 bases for J; bases not matched to a gene: 6. CDR1 and CDR2 (germline): SQVTM, ANQGSEA. The CDR3 has 16 amino acids.

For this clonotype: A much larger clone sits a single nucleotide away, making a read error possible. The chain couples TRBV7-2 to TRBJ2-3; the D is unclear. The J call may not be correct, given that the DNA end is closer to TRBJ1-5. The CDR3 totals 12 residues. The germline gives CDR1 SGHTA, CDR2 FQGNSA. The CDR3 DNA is TGTGCCAGCACCGATGTGGGGAATACGCAGCATTTT. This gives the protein CASTDVGNTQHF.

For the CDR3, the DNA is TGTGCCAGCAGCTTGGAAAGGGGGCAGGGGGAGACCCAGTACTTC. Its protein product is CASSLERGQGETQYF. The V gene is TRBV5-4, the J gene TRBJ2-5; 7 bases agree with TRBD1. CDR1 SGHNT and CDR2 YYREEE come from the germline V gene (reference sequence). The CDR3 sequence is 15 residues long. V shed 0 bases, J shed 5 bases, and the junction held 7 bases outside the gene matches.

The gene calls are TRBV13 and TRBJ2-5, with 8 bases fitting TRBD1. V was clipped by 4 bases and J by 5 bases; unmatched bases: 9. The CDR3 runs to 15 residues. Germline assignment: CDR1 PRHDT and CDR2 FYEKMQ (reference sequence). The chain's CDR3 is CASSSRGRHRETQYF. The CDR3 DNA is TGTGCCAGCAGCTCCAGGGGGCGCCACCGGGAGACCCAGTACTTC.

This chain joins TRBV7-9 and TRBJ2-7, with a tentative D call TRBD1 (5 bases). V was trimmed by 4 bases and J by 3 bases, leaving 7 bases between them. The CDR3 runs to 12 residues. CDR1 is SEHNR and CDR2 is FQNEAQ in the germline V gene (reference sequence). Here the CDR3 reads CASSWQGYEQYF. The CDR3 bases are TGTGCCAGCAGCTGGCAGGGCTACGAGCAGTACTTC.

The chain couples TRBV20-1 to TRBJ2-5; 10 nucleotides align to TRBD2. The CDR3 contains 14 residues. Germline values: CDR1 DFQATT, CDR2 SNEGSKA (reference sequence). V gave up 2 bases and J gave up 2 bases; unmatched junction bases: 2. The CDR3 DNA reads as TGCAGTGCTAGACTAGCGGGGGTACAAGAGACCCAGTACTTC. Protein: CSARLAGVQETQYF.

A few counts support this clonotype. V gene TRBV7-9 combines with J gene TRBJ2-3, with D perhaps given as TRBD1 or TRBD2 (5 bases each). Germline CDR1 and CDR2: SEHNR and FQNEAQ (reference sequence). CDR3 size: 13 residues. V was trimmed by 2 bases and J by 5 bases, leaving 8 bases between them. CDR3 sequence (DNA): TGTGCCAGCAGCTTACGAGGGGTAGATACGCAGTATTTT. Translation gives CASSLRGVDTQYF.

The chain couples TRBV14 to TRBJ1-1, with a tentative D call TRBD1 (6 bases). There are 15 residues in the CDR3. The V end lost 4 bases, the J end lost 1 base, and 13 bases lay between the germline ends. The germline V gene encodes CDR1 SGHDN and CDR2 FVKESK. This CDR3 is CASSPWEGENTEAFF. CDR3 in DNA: TGTGCCAGCAGCCCTTGGGAGGGGGAGAACACTGAAGCTTTCTTT.